Presented here are 7 T cell receptor beta chains from one specimen sequenced in a study of T cells in Graves' hyperthyroidism and ophthalmopathy. The investigators amplified TCR beta CDR3 regions from RNA transcripts. The HTBI primer set was used in a first-round RT-PCR of the TCR CDR3. MiXCR was run by TCRdb on the multiplex PCR reads, yielding one entry per CDR3 protein. The sample lists 300,000 or so distinct CDR3 sequences; about 20% were seen once. Sequenced sample: blood. Source of these receptors: a woman in her forties or fifties with Graves' hyperthyroidism.

This clonotype was observed many times. J is TRBJ1-1 and V is TRBV27; D is unresolved. The germline V gene has CDR1 MNHEY and CDR2 SMNVEV (reference sequence). V gave up 3 bases and J gave up 1 base, with 9 bases separating them. The CDR3 loop spans 14 amino acids. Here the CDR3 DNA reads TGTGCCAGCAGTTTCATTGGTAGGAACACTGAAGCTTTCTTT. This codes for CASSFIGRNTEAFF.

The sample holds a few counts of this clonotype. The chain combines TRBV2 with TRBJ2-4; no firm D call. V was pared by 5 bases and J by 8 bases, with 10 bases between. Germline values: CDR1 SNHLY, CDR2 FYNNEI. This CDR3 comprises 12 residues. The CDR3 is CASSMSGDIQYF. The CDR3, as DNA: TGTGCCAGCAGTATGTCAGGCGACATTCAGTACTTC.

The chain is built from TRBV6-2 or TRBV6-3 and TRBJ1-2; TRBD1 matches at 7 bases. V gave up 2 bases and J gave up 7 bases; unmatched junction bases: 7. This CDR3 region has 14 residues. The V gene's germline CDR1 is MNHEY and CDR2 SVGEGT. The DNA for the CDR3 is TGTGCCAGCAGTTACACCGGGACAGCTTCTGGCTACACCTTC. Encoded protein: CASSYTGTASGYTF.

This clonotype has more than one count but fewer than ten. The V gene is TRBV5-1, the J gene TRBJ1-1; no clear D gene. V lost 2 bases and J lost 5, with 10 bases in between. The germline gives CDR1 SGHRS, CDR2 YFSETQ. CDR3 size: 13 residues. CDR3 coding DNA: TGCGCCAGCAGCTTTATGGAAGGGACTGAAGCTTTCTTT. Translation gives CASSFMEGTEAFF. The full variable domain, rest sourced from reference TRBV5-1 and TRBJ1-1, is KAGVTQTPRYLIKTRGQQVTLSCSPISGHRSVSWYQQTPGQGLQFLFEYFSETQRNKGNFPGRFSGRQFSNSRSEMNVSTLELGDSALYLCASSFMEGTEAFFGQGTRLTVV.

The sample holds a few counts of this clonotype. This chain joins TRBV15 and TRBJ1-1; TRBD1 agrees at 9 bases. Germline V gene data show CDR1 as LNHNV and CDR2 as YYDKDF (reference sequence). The CDR3 covers 14 residues. V shed 7 bases and J 0 bases; nucleotides not matched to a gene: 3. The CDR3 reads CATIRDRVNTEAFF. CDR3 bases: TGTGCCACCATTCGGGACAGGGTGAACACTGAAGCTTTCTTT.

The gene calls are TRBV9 and TRBJ1-1; no firm D call. The germline CDR1 and CDR2 sequences are SGDLS and YYNGEE. V was cut by 0 bases and J by 5 bases, with 8 bases left in between. The CDR3 spans 13 residues. CDR3 protein: CASSVGSTTEAFF. CDR3 coding DNA: TGTGCCAGCAGCGTAGGGTCCACAACTGAAGCTTTCTTT.

The V call is TRBV7-9, the J call TRBJ2-7; a possible D gene is TRBD2 (6 bases). Trimming left V 3 bases short and J 0 bases short, with 9 bases between. The germline gives CDR1 SEHNR, CDR2 FQNEAQ (reference sequence). The CDR3 has 14 amino acids. In nucleotides, the CDR3 is TGTGCCAGCAGCTTTCGGGAGAGCTCCTACGAGCAGTACTTC. This gives the protein CASSFRESSYEQYF.